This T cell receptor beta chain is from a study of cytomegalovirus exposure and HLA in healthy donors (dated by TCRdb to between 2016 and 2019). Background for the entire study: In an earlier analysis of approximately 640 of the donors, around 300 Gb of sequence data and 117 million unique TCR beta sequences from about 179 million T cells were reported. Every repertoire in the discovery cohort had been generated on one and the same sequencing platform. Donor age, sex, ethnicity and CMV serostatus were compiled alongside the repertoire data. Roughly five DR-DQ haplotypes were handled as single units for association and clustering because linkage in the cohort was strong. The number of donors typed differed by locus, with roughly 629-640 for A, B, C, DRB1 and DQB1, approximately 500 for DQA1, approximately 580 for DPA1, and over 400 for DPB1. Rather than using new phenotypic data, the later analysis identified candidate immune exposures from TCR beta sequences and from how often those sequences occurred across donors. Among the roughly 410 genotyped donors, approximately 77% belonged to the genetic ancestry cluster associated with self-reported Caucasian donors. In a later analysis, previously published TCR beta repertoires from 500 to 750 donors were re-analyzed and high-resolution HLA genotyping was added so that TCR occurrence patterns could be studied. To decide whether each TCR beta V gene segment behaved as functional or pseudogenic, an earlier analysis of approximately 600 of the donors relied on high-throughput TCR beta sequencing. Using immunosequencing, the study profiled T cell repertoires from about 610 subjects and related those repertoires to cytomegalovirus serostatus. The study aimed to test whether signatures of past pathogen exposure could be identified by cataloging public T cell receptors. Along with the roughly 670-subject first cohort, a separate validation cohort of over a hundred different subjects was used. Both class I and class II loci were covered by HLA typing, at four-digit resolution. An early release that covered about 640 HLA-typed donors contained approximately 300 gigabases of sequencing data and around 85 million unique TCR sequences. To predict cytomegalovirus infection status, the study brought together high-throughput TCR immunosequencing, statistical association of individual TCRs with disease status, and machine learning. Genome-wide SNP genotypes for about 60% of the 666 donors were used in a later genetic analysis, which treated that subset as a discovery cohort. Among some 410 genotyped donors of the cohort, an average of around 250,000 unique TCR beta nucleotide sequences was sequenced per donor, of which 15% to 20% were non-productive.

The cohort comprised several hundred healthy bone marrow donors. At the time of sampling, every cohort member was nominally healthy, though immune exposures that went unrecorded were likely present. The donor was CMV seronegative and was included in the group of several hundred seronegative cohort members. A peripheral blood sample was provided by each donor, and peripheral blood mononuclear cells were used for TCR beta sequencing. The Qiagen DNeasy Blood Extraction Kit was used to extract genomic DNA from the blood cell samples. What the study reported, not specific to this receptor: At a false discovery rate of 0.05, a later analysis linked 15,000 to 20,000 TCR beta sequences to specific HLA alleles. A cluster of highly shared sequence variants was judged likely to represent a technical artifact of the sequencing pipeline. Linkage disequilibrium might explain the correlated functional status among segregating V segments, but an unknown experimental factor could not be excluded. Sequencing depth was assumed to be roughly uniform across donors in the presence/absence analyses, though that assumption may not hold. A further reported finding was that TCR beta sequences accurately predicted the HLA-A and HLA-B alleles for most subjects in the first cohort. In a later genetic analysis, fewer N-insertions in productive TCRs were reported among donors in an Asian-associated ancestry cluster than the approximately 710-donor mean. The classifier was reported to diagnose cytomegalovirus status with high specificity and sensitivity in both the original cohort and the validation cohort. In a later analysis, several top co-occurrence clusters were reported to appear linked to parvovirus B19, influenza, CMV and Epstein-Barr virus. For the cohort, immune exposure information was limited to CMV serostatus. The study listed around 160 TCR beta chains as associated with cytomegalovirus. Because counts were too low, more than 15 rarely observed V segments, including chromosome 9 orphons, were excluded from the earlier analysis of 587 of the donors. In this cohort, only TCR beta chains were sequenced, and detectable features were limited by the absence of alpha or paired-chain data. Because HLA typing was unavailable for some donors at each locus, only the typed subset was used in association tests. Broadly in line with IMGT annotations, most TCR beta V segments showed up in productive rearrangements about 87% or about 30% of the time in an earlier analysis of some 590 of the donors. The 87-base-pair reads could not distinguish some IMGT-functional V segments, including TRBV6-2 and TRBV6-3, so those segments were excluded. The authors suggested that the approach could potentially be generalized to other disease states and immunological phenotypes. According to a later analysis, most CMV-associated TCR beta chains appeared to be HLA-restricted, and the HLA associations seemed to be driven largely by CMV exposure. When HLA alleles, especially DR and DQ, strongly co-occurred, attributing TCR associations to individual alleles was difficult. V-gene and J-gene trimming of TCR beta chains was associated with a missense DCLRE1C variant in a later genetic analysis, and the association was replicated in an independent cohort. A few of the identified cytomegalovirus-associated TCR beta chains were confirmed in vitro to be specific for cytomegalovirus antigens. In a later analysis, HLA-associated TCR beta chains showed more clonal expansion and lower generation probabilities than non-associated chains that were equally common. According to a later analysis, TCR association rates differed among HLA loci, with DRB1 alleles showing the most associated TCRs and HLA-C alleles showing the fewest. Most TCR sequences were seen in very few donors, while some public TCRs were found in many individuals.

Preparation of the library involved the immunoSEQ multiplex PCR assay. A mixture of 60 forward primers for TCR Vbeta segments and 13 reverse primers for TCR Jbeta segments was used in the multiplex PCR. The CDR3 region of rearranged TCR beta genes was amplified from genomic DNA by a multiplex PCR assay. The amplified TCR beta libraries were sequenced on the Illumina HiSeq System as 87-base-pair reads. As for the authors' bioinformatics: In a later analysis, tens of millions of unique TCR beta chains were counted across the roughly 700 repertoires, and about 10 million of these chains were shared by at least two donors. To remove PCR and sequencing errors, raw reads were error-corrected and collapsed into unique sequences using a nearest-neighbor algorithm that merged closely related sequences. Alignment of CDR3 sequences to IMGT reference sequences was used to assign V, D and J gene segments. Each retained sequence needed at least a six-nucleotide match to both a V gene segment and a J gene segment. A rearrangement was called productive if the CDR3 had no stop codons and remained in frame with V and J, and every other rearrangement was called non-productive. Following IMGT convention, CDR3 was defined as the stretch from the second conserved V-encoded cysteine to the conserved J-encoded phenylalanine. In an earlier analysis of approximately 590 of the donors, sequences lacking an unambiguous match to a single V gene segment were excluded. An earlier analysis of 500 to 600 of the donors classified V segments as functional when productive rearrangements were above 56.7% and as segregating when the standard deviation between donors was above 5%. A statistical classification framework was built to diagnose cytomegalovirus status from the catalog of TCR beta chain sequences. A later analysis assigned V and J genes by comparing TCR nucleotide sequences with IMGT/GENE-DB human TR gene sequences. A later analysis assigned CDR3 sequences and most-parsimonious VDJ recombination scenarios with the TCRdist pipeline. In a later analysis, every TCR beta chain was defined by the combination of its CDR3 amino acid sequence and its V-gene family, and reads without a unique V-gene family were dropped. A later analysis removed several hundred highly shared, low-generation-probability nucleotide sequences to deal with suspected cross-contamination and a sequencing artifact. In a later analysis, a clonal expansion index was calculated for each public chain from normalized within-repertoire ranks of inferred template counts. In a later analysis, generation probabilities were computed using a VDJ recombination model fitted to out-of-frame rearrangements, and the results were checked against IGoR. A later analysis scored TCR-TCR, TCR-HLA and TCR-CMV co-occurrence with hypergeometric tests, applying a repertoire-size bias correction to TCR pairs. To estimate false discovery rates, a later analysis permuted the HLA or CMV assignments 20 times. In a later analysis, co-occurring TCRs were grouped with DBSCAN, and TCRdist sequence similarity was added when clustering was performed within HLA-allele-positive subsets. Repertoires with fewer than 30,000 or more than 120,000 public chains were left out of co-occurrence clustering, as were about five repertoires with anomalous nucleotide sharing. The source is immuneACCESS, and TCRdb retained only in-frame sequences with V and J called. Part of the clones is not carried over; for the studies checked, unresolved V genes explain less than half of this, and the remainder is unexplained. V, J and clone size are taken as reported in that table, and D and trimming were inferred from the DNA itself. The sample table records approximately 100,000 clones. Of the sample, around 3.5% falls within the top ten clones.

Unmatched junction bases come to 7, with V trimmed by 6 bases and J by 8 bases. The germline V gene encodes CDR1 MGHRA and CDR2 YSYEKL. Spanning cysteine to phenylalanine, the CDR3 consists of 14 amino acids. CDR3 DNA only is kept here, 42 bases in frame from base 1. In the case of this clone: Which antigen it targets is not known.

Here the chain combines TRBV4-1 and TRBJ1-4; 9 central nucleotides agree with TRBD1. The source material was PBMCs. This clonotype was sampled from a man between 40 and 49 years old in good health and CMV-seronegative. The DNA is TGCGCCAGCAGTTTGGGGACAGGGAGAGAAAAACTGTTTTTT. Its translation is CASSLGTGREKLFF.